Listed below are T cell receptor beta chains from one sample, sequenced in a study of beta chain features in type 1 diabetes. Using immunoSEQ multiplex PCR, the repertoire was profiled, and TCRdb retains in-frame clones only, with some absent. Among hundreds of thousands of clones listed, approximately 30% were seen once. The sample taken for sequencing was naive CD4+ T cells from blood. The receptor set was obtained from a man aged 18-30 years in good health. The CDR3 runs from the conserved cysteine through the conserved F or W. A D gene is named only where the DNA matches it firmly. Some rows mark clone size as missing; the rest say once, few, many or name a class of expanded clone.

j_gene: TRBJ2-2
v_gene: TRBV27
d_gene: -
abundance: -
CDR3nt: TGTGCCAGCAGTTTATCCGCCTTTGGGGAGCTGTTTTTT
CDR3aa: CASSLSAFGELFF

j_gene: TRBJ2-7
v_gene: TRBV10-3
d_gene: -
abundance: -
CDR3nt: TGTGCCATCAGGGGAATGACTGTGCAAGAGCAGTACTTC
CDR3aa: CAIRGMTVQEQYF

j_gene: TRBJ2-3
v_gene: TRBV7-2
d_gene: TRBD1
abundance: -
CDR3nt: TGTGCCAGCAGCCTCCGACAGGGCGGAGTATCTAGCACAGATACGCAGTATTTT
CDR3aa: CASSLRQGGVSSTDTQYF

j_gene: TRBJ2-7
v_gene: TRBV29-1
d_gene: -
abundance: few
CDR3nt: TGCAGCGGGACCCGGGGTACCTACGAGCAGTACTTC
CDR3aa: CSGTRGTYEQYF

j_gene: TRBJ2-3
v_gene: TRBV5-4
d_gene: TRBD2
abundance: few
CDR3nt: TGTGCCAGCAGCCCGGGACTAGCGGCAGATACGCAGTATTTT
CDR3aa: CASSPGLAADTQYF

j_gene: TRBJ2-5
v_gene: TRBV7-2
d_gene: TRBD2
abundance: -
CDR3nt: TGTGCCAGCAGCTCGACTAGCGGGATCTTCGAGACCCAGTACTTC
CDR3aa: CASSSTSGIFETQYF

j_gene: TRBJ1-2
v_gene: TRBV19
d_gene: TRBD1
abundance: -
CDR3nt: TGTGCCAGTAGCACAATGGGACAGGGGGCTAACTATGGCTACACCTTC
CDR3aa: CASSTMGQGANYGYTF

j_gene: TRBJ1-4
v_gene: TRBV7-3
d_gene: TRBD1
abundance: -
CDR3nt: TGTGCCAGCAGCCCCTCCGGGACAGGCAATGAAAAACTGTTTTTT
CDR3aa: CASSPSGTGNEKLFF

j_gene: TRBJ1-1
v_gene: TRBV4-3
d_gene: -
abundance: once
CDR3nt: TGCGCCAGCAGCCGCTACCTGACAGACCCGAACACTGAAGCTTTCTTT
CDR3aa: CASSRYLTDPNTEAFF

j_gene: TRBJ1-2
v_gene: TRBV6-1
d_gene: -
abundance: -
CDR3nt: TGTGCCAGCAGTGAGGGACGCTATGGCTACACCTTC
CDR3aa: CASSEGRYGYTF

j_gene: TRBJ2-7
v_gene: TRBV5-6
d_gene: -
abundance: few
CDR3nt: TGTGCCAGCAGCTTCGCAGACGAGCAGTACTTC
CDR3aa: CASSFADEQYF

j_gene: TRBJ2-5
v_gene: TRBV29-1
d_gene: TRBD2
abundance: few
CDR3nt: TGCAGCTCTTTAGCGGGAGACGAGACCCAGTACTTC
CDR3aa: CSSLAGDETQYF

j_gene: TRBJ2-1
v_gene: TRBV5-1
d_gene: -
abundance: few
CDR3nt: TGCGCCAGCAGCGCCGGTGACCTCCCGAAGCAGTTCTTC
CDR3aa: CASSAGDLPKQFF

j_gene: TRBJ2-7
v_gene: TRBV7-2
d_gene: TRBD1
abundance: -
CDR3nt: TGTGCCAGCAGCTCCCGGGACAGGGCCTACGAGCAGTACTTC
CDR3aa: CASSSRDRAYEQYF

j_gene: TRBJ2-1
v_gene: TRBV7-2
d_gene: TRBD2
abundance: -
CDR3nt: TGTGCCAGCAGCCTCCTGCACACCGGGACTAGCGGGAGGAATGAGCAGTTCTTC
CDR3aa: CASSLLHTGTSGRNEQFF

j_gene: TRBJ2-7
v_gene: TRBV7-6
d_gene: -
abundance: few
CDR3nt: TGTGCCAGCAGCTTAGTTGACAGCTCCTACGAGCAGTACTTC
CDR3aa: CASSLVDSSYEQYF

j_gene: TRBJ1-1
v_gene: TRBV7-8
d_gene: -
abundance: few
CDR3nt: TGTGCCAGCAGCGAAAAACGACTCGGGTCAGTGAACACTGAAGCTTTCTTT
CDR3aa: CASSEKRLGSVNTEAFF

j_gene: TRBJ2-7
v_gene: TRBV25-1
d_gene: -
abundance: -
CDR3nt: TGTGCCAGCAGTGCGGAGGGCCCTCAGGGCGAGCAGTACTTC
CDR3aa: CASSAEGPQGEQYF

j_gene: TRBJ2-3
v_gene: TRBV18
d_gene: TRBD1
abundance: -
CDR3nt: TGTGCCAGCTCACCAGTTGACAGGGGGCCCGCAGATACGCAGTATTTT
CDR3aa: CASSPVDRGPADTQYF

j_gene: TRBJ2-3
v_gene: TRBV5-4
d_gene: -
abundance: -
CDR3nt: TGTGCCAGCAGCTTGGGAGGGTTTAGCACAGATACGCAGTATTTT
CDR3aa: CASSLGGFSTDTQYF

j_gene: TRBJ2-7
v_gene: TRBV7-2
d_gene: TRBD1
abundance: few
CDR3nt: TGTGCCAGCAGTCTGGACAGGGGTGTCTACGAGCAGTACTTC
CDR3aa: CASSLDRGVYEQYF

j_gene: TRBJ2-3
v_gene: TRBV29-1
d_gene: -
abundance: -
CDR3nt: TGCAGCGTCTTACTAGCCTCTACGCAGTATTTT
CDR3aa: CSVLLASTQYF

j_gene: TRBJ2-7
v_gene: TRBV13
d_gene: -
abundance: -
CDR3nt: TGTGCCAGCAGCTACCGAGGGACCGGGGCGTTCTACGAGCAGTACTTC
CDR3aa: CASSYRGTGAFYEQYF

j_gene: TRBJ2-2
v_gene: TRBV29-1
d_gene: -
abundance: -
CDR3nt: TGCAGCGTCGTCCGGCGTCTTCCCGGGGAGCTGTTTTTT
CDR3aa: CSVVRRLPGELFF

j_gene: TRBJ2-7
v_gene: TRBV7-9
d_gene: -
abundance: -
CDR3nt: TGTGCCAGCAGCCTCCTGACAGGAGGCGAGCAGTACTTC
CDR3aa: CASSLLTGGEQYF

j_gene: TRBJ2-3
v_gene: TRBV6-6
d_gene: TRBD2
abundance: few
CDR3nt: TGTGCCACCTGTCCGGGACTAGCGGAAAGTACAGATACGCAGTATTTT
CDR3aa: CATCPGLAESTDTQYF

j_gene: TRBJ1-1
v_gene: TRBV9
d_gene: -
abundance: few
CDR3nt: TGTGCCAGCAGCGGCGGGACATCGGGCACTGAAGCTTTCTTT
CDR3aa: CASSGGTSGTEAFF

j_gene: TRBJ2-3
v_gene: TRBV25-1
d_gene: -
abundance: -
CDR3nt: TGTGCCAGCAATAACACAGATACGCAGTATTTT
CDR3aa: CASNNTDTQYF

j_gene: TRBJ1-2
v_gene: TRBV4-2
d_gene: TRBD1
abundance: -
CDR3nt: TGTGCCAGCAGCGTGGGACAGAGCTACACCTTC
CDR3aa: CASSVGQSYTF

j_gene: TRBJ2-1
v_gene: TRBV9
d_gene: -
abundance: once
CDR3nt: TGTGCCAGCAGCTCTACTGGAGTAATTAATGAGCAGTTCTTC
CDR3aa: CASSSTGVINEQFF

j_gene: TRBJ1-3
v_gene: TRBV7-2
d_gene: -
abundance: -
CDR3nt: TGTGCCAGCAGCTCGAGCTTGGGCCCCGGAAACACCATATATTTT
CDR3aa: CASSSSLGPGNTIYF

j_gene: TRBJ2-5
v_gene: TRBV29-1
d_gene: -
abundance: -
CDR3nt: TGCAGCGTTGATCGTGGCGGGACCAGGGGATTTCAGTACTTC
CDR3aa: CSVDRGGTRGFQYF

j_gene: TRBJ2-5
v_gene: TRBV5-4
d_gene: -
abundance: once
CDR3nt: TGTGCCAGCAGGGGCCGGGACTTGGGAGAGACCCAGTACTTC
CDR3aa: CASRGRDLGETQYF

j_gene: TRBJ2-7
v_gene: TRBV19
d_gene: TRBD2
abundance: -
CDR3nt: TGTGCCAGTAGTGTGACTAGCGGGACTGGCGAGCAGTACTTC
CDR3aa: CASSVTSGTGEQYF

j_gene: TRBJ1-2
v_gene: TRBV30
d_gene: -
abundance: once
CDR3nt: TGTGCCTGGAGTAAACCTCCCCAGGGCTTTTTCGTCGGCTACACCTTC
CDR3aa: CAWSKPPQGFFVGYTF

j_gene: TRBJ2-7
v_gene: TRBV5-1
d_gene: TRBD1
abundance: few
CDR3nt: TGCGCCAGCAGCTTCACAGGGGCCGAGCAGTACTTC
CDR3aa: CASSFTGAEQYF

j_gene: TRBJ2-6
v_gene: TRBV9
d_gene: -
abundance: few
CDR3nt: TGTGCCAGCAGCGTAGCACGGGGACCCGGGGCCAACGTCCTGACTTTC
CDR3aa: CASSVARGPGANVLTF

j_gene: TRBJ2-5
v_gene: TRBV7-3
d_gene: TRBD1
abundance: -
CDR3nt: TGTGCCAGCAGCGGACAGGGGAGGGATGAGACCCAGTACTTC
CDR3aa: CASSGQGRDETQYF

j_gene: TRBJ2-3
v_gene: TRBV5-1
d_gene: -
abundance: -
CDR3nt: TGCGCCAGCAGCTTGGAAGATACGCAGTATTTT
CDR3aa: CASSLEDTQYF

j_gene: TRBJ2-5
v_gene: TRBV7-9
d_gene: TRBD1
abundance: -
CDR3nt: TGTGCCAGCAGCCGCGGACAGGGGGCGATGGAGACCCAGTACTTC
CDR3aa: CASSRGQGAMETQYF

j_gene: TRBJ2-1
v_gene: TRBV20-1
d_gene: -
abundance: few
CDR3nt: TGCAGTGCCATTTACAATGAGCAGTTCTTC
CDR3aa: CSAIYNEQFF

j_gene: TRBJ2-1
v_gene: TRBV10-3
d_gene: -
abundance: -
CDR3nt: TGTGCCATCAGTGAGATGGGGGTGGGGTACAATGAGCAGTTCTTC
CDR3aa: CAISEMGVGYNEQFF

j_gene: TRBJ2-2
v_gene: TRBV27
d_gene: -
abundance: -
CDR3nt: TGTGCCAGCAGTTACGAGGGTGGGGCGAACACCGGGGAGCTGTTTTTT
CDR3aa: CASSYEGGANTGELFF

j_gene: TRBJ2-7
v_gene: TRBV7-2
d_gene: -
abundance: -
CDR3nt: TGTGCCAGCAGCTTAAGCTTCCGCGAGCAGTACTTC
CDR3aa: CASSLSFREQYF

j_gene: TRBJ2-1
v_gene: TRBV6-1
d_gene: -
abundance: few
CDR3nt: TGTGCCAGCACCGGCGGAGGGGTATCCTACAATGAGCAGTTCTTC
CDR3aa: CASTGGGVSYNEQFF

j_gene: TRBJ1-1
v_gene: TRBV7-9
d_gene: -
abundance: few
CDR3nt: TGTGCCAGCAGCTCGGACCGGAACACTGAAGCTTTCTTT
CDR3aa: CASSSDRNTEAFF